Each of the 14 T cell receptor beta chains below was sequenced from the same sample in a study of blood T cell repertoires in COVID-19. Profiled with immunoSEQ multiplex PCR; TCRdb holds only in-frame clones, not every one. Of approximately 110,000 clones in the sample, approximately 85% were seen once. Sequencing was done on a sample of peripheral blood. These receptors came from a human donor in a cohort sampled during active COVID-19.

The V gene is TRBV30, the J gene TRBJ2-7; 9 bases map to TRBD1. The germline CDR1 and CDR2 sequences are GTSNPN and SVGIG (reference sequence). There are 15 residues in the CDR3. V lost 3 bases to trimming and J lost 2 bases; unmatched junction nucleotides: 8. The CDR3 bases are TGTGCCTGGAGACCCCCCGGGACAGGGACCTACGAGCAGTACTTC. Encoded protein: CAWRPPGTGTYEQYF.

The chain recombines TRBV11-2 with TRBJ1-2; no clear D. Trimming removed 2 bases from V and 1 base from J, with 5 bases in between. Germline assignment: CDR1 SGHAT and CDR2 FQNNGV. The CDR3 extends over 13 amino acids. The DNA for the CDR3 is TGTGCCAGCAGCTTAACTATTAACTATGGCTACACCTTC. Its protein product is CASSLTINYGYTF.

The V call is TRBV30, the J call TRBJ1-2; TRBD1 agrees at 8 bases. Trimming at V came to 3 bases and at J to 5 bases, leaving 5 bases not matched to a gene. Germline-derived CDR1 and CDR2 are GTSNPN and SVGIG (reference sequence). CDR3 length equals 13 residues. CDR3 nucleotides: TGTGCCTGGAGGAGGACAGGGAATTATGGCTACACCTTC. This sequence encodes CAWRRTGNYGYTF.

This chain links TRBV10-3 with TRBJ1-5; 7 positions match TRBD1. Germline loops: CDR1 ENHRY, CDR2 SYGVKD. This CDR3 spans 15 amino acids. The junction had 7 bases not matched to a gene; V was cut back by 6 bases and J by 2 bases. The CDR3 nucleotides read TGTGCCATCAGGGATCCCGGACAGGGCAATCAGCCCCAGCATTTT. It yields the protein CAIRDPGQGNQPQHF.

J is TRBJ2-6 and V is TRBV19; D unclear. The germline V gene encodes CDR1 LNHDA and CDR2 SQIVND (reference sequence). Trimming took off 5 bases at V and 2 bases at J, with 10 bases between the two ends. This CDR3 contains 15 residues. The CDR3 DNA is TGTGCCAGTAGTGGTTCGGGTGCTGGGGCCAACGTCCTGACTTTC. It is translated as CASSGSGAGANVLTF.

V usage is TRBV19 and J usage is TRBJ1-5; 9 bases are shared with TRBD1. The CDR3 loop spans 16 amino acids. Germline CDR1 and CDR2: LNHDA and SQIVND (reference sequence). V lost 7 bases to trimming and J lost 0 bases; unmatched junction nucleotides: 7. The CDR3 protein is CASNARTGDSNQPQHF. Here the CDR3 DNA reads TGTGCCAGTAATGCGCGGACAGGGGATAGCAATCAGCCCCAGCATTTT.

The sample holds a few counts of this clone. V is TRBV7-6 and J is TRBJ2-7, with D perhaps TRBD2 (6 bases). V was pared by 3 bases and J by 0 bases, with 18 bases between. Germline V lookup: CDR1 SGHVS, CDR2 FNYEAQ. The CDR3 has 17 residues. The CDR3 region is CASSFRPGLEPSYEQYF. In DNA form, the CDR3 reads TGTGCCAGCAGCTTTCGGCCGGGACTCGAGCCCTCCTACGAGCAGTACTTC.

This chain connects TRBV28 to TRBJ1-2; no clear D. V lost 2 bases, J lost 8 bases, and 9 bases lay in between. CDR1 is MDHEN, CDR2 SYDVKM, per germline. The CDR3 totals 12 residues. The DNA of the CDR3 is TGTGCCAGCAGTTTACGGACTTCCGGCTACACCTTC. Translating gives CASSLRTSGYTF.

The rearrangement links TRBV10-2 to TRBJ2-1; D perhaps matches TRBD2 (6 bases). From germline, CDR1 is WSHSY and CDR2 SAAADI. V was clipped by 7 bases and J by 4 bases, with 20 bases between them. The CDR3 runs to 16 residues. Here the CDR3 reads CASNHLRDFGYNEQFF. As DNA, the CDR3 is TGCGCCAGCAACCATCTCCGGGACTTTGGGTACAATGAGCAGTTCTTC.

The chain has TRBV5-5 and TRBJ2-3; 9 nucleotides align to TRBD2. J lost 6 bases, V lost 7 bases, and 9 bases had no gene match. The CDR3 covers 14 residues. Looked up from germline, CDR1 is SGHKS and CDR2 is YYEKEE (reference sequence). The CDR3 protein is CASSRLAGADTQYF. The DNA for the CDR3 is TGTGCCAGCTCCAGGTTAGCGGGAGCCGATACGCAGTATTTT. Using reference TRBV5-5 and TRBJ2-3 for the parts outside the CDR3, the full variable domain is DAGVTQSPTHLIKTRGQQVTLRCSPISGHKSVSWYQQVLGQGPQFIFQYYEKEERGRGNFPDRFSARQFPNYSSELNVNALLLGDSALYLCASSRLAGADTQYFGPGTRLTVL.

V usage is TRBV11-3 and J usage is TRBJ2-1; TRBD2 aligns across 12 bases. Germline CDR1 and CDR2: SGHNT and YENEEA. The CDR3 is 19 amino acids. V trimming: 2 bases; J trimming: 5 bases; junction bases outside the gene matches: 13. CDR3: CASSLFWASGRAGDNEQFF. CDR3 DNA: TGTGCCAGCAGCTTATTCTGGGCTAGCGGGAGGGCCGGGGACAATGAGCAGTTCTTC.

The V and J genes are TRBV4-1 and TRBJ2-5; 8 bases are shared with TRBD1. Looked up from germline, CDR1 is MGHRA and CDR2 is YSYEKL. The CDR3 is 15 amino acids. J gave up 6 bases and V 3 bases, and 9 bases lay outside the gene matches. CDR3 residues: CASSQTPGGGKTQYF. The CDR3 DNA reads TGCGCCAGCAGCCAGACACCAGGGGGCGGGAAGACCCAGTACTTC.

The chain couples TRBV11-2 to TRBJ2-7, with 9 bases aligning to TRBD2. The germline CDR1 and CDR2 sequences are SGHAT and FQNNGV. J lost 2 bases, V lost 1 base, and 6 bases had no gene match. CDR3 length equals 16 residues. The CDR3 region is CASSLARLAAPYEQYF. CDR3 sequence (DNA): TGTGCCAGCAGCTTAGCACGACTAGCGGCACCCTACGAGCAGTACTTC.

The V call is TRBV25-1, the J call TRBJ1-6; D perhaps matches TRBD1 (5 bases). This CDR3 has 13 residues. Germline-derived CDR1 and CDR2 are MGHDK and SYGVNS. V shed 6 bases and J shed 7 bases, with 10 bases lying between them. CDR3 DNA sequence: TGTGCCAGCAGCGGACAAGGGAATTCACCCCTCCACTTT. The encoded protein is CASSGQGNSPLHF.